This T cell receptor beta chain appears in the sequencing data of a study of cytomegalovirus exposure and HLA in healthy donors (TCRdb year 2017). For the study in its entirety: According to a later analysis, one platform produced both the roughly 130 validation repertoires and the 670 or so repertoires of the first cohort. The aim of the study was to test whether cataloging public T cell receptors could identify signatures of past pathogen exposure. The study combined high-throughput TCR immunosequencing, statistical association of individual TCRs with disease status, and machine learning to predict cytomegalovirus infection status. A separate validation cohort of roughly 130 different subjects was used in addition to the 666-subject first cohort. On the study overall, not on this receptor specifically: A later analysis lacked HLA typing for the validation cohort, so it scored co-occurrence in that cohort across all 120 or so repertoires. It was suggested by the authors that the approach could potentially be generalized to other disease states and immunological phenotypes. The classifier was reported to diagnose cytomegalovirus status with high specificity and sensitivity in both the original cohort and the validation cohort. In a later analysis, TCRs clustered in the first cohort were found to also tend to co-occur in the 120 or so validation repertoires, with 85% to 95% of cluster scores above 0. In vitro tests confirmed that three of the cytomegalovirus-associated TCR beta chains recognize cytomegalovirus antigens. While some public TCRs were present in many individuals, most TCR sequences turned up only very rarely across donors. The study listed 150 to 200 TCR beta chains as associated with cytomegalovirus.

In regard to this clone: Its antigen is still unknown. There are no base qualities to consult, and no much larger clone falls within one base.

The CDR3 holds 15 amino acids from the cysteine to the phenylalanine. Only CDR3 DNA is held: 45 bases, read in frame from base 1. The germline V gene provides CDR1 MNHNS and CDR2 SASEGT. Compared with germline, V lacks 4 bases and J lacks 2 bases; bases without a gene match: 8. Donors formed part of the validation cohort, which comprised some 120 subjects and was distinct from the first cohort of 550 to 850 subjects. To prepare the library, the immunoSEQ multiplex PCR assay was applied. In the authors' own workflow: A statistical classification framework was built to diagnose cytomegalovirus status from the catalog of TCR beta chain sequences. What TCRdb holds here is the immuneACCESS table cut down to in-frame rearrangements. Part of the clones is not present; checked against another copy, under half of the missing clones reflect an unresolved V gene, and the others are unexplained. The DNA was the basis for D and trimming; V, J and clone size are from that table. This sample comprises roughly 180,000 clones, around four fifths of them detected only once. The top ten clones comprise less than 8.5% of the sample.

The sequence links TRBV6-1 to TRBJ2-7; TRBD1 lines up with 7 middle nucleotides. This TCR was recovered from a young man in good health and CMV-seropositive. The sequenced sample was PBMCs. The bases are TGTGCCAGCAGTGCAGGGACAGCAGGGCCCTACGAGCAGTACTTC. It specifies CASSAGTAGPYEQYF.